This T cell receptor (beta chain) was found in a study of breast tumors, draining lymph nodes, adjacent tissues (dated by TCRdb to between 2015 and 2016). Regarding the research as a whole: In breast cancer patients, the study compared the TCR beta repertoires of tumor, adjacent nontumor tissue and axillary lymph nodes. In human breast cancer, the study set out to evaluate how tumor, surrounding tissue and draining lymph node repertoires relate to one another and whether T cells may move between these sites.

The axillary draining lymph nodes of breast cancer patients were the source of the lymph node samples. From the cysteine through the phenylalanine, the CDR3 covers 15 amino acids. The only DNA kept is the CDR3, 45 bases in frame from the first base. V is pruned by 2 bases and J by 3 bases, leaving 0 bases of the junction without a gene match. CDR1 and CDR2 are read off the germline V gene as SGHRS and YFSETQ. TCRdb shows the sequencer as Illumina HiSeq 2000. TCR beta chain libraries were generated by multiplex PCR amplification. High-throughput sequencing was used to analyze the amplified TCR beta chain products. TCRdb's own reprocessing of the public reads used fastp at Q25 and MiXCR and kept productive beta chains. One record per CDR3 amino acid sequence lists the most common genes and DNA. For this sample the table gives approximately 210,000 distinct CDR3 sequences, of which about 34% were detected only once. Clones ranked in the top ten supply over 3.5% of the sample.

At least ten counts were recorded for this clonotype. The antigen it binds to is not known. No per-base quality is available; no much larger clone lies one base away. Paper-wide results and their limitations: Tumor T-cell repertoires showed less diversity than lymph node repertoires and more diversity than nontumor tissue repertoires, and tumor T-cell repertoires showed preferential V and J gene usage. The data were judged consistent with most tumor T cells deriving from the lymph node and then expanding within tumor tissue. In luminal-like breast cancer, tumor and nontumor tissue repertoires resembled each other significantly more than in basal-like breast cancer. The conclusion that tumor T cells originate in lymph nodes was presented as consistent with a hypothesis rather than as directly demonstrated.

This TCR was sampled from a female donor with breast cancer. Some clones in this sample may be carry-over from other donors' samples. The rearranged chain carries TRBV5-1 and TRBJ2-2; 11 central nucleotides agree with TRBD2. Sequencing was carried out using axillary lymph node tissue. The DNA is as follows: TGCGCCAGCAGCTTACTAGCGGGAGACACCGGGGAGCTGTTTTTT. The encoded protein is CASSLLAGDTGELFF.